This paragraph reports one T cell receptor beta chain. This specimen belongs to a study of T cells in Graves' hyperthyroidism and ophthalmopathy. TCR beta CDR3 regions were amplified from RNA transcripts. The primer set for the first-round RT-PCR of the TCR CDR3 was HTBI. Using its own MiXCR run on the multiplex PCR reads, TCRdb lists one record per CDR3 protein. The table lists nearly 750,000 distinct CDR3 sequences, over 35% of them singletons. Uncontrolled infection, other autoimmune disease, pregnancy or lactation disqualified patients from enrolment. The CDR3 spans 14 residues. V was cut by 4 bases and J by 5 bases, with 9 bases left in between. CDR1 is MGHDK and CDR2 is SYGVNS in the germline V gene.

The sequencing input was blood. This sequence originates from a woman in her forties with Graves' hyperthyroidism. The gene calls are TRBV25-1 and TRBJ2-6; D remains unclear. For the CDR3, the DNA is TGTGCCAGCAGTGGTGAGCTCTGGGCCAACGTCCTGACTTTC. Protein sequence: CASSGELWANVLTF.